This paragraph covers one T cell receptor (beta chain) sequence. Its antigen is as yet unknown. Time point of the sample: week 11, during vaccination. Topical imiquimod was applied with each vaccine dose, which held 300 ug of mutant IDH1 20-mer peptide. TCRdb keeps only in-frame clones here, not all; method: immunoSEQ multiplex PCR. The sample contains around 62,000 clones, about 88% of which appear only once. This sample was taken from a study of a mutant IDH1 vaccine in newly diagnosed glioma. This TCR was recovered from a man in his forties with glioma. Sequencing was performed on PBMCs, taken from a glioma patient whose treatment included an IDH1 peptide vaccine.

The CDR3, as DNA: TGTGCCAGTAGTGACGCAGGGAACACCATATATTTT. Its translation is CASSDAGNTIYF. The V call is TRBV19, the J call TRBJ1-3, with D perhaps TRBD1 (5 bases). The V end lost 5 bases, the J end lost 7 bases, and 9 bases lay between the germline ends. Germline V gives CDR1 LNHDA, CDR2 SQIVND (reference sequence). The CDR3 spans 12 residues.